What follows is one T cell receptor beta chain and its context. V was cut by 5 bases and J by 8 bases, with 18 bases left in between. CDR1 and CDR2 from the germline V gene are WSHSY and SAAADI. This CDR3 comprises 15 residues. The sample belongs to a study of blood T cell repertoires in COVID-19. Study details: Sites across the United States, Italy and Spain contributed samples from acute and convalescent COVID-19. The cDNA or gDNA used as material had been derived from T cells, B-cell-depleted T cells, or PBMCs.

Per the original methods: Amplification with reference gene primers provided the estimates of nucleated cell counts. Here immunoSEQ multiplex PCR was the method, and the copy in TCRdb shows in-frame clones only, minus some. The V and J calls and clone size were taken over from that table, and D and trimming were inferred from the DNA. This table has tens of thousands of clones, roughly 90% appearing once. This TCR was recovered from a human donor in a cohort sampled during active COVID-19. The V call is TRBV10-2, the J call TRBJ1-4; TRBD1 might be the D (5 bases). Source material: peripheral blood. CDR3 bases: TGCGCCAGCAGTCCGTCAGCAGGGTGGGGAGAAAAACTGTTTTTT. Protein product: CASSPSAGWGEKLFF.